Below are 4 T cell receptor beta chains sequenced from a single sample in a study of cytomegalovirus exposure and HLA in healthy donors. Vbeta (60) and Jbeta (13) primers were used in the PCR. Generated by immunoSEQ multiplex PCR, the TCRdb table keeps only in-frame clones and is missing some. The profile shows fewer than 200,000 clones, 70% to 90% of them singletons. The specimen was PBMCs. The receptor set was obtained from a man aged 25-40 years in good health and CMV-seropositive.

This chain uses TRBV11-3 with TRBJ2-1; TRBD2 aligns across 13 bases. Germline values: CDR1 SGHNT, CDR2 YENEEA. V was pared by 2 bases and J by 8 bases, with 9 bases of the junction left unmatched. The CDR3 runs 17 residues. The CDR3, as DNA: TGTGCCAGCAGCTTACCGGGACTAGCGGGAAACCGGTATGAGCAGTTCTTC. Protein sequence: CASSLPGLAGNRYEQFF.

The CDR3 spells CASRGTQGIGAGELFF. The CDR3 nucleotides are TGTGCCAGCAGGGGGACACAGGGCATTGGGGCCGGGGAGCTGTTTTTT. The chain recombines TRBV5-5 with TRBJ2-2, with D possibly TRBD1 on 6 matching bases. In germline, CDR1 is SGHKS, CDR2 YYEKEE (reference sequence). The V end lost 5 bases, the J end lost 6 bases, and 20 bases lay between the germline ends. This CDR3 has 16 amino acids.

The gene calls are TRBV2 and TRBJ2-5; 7 positions match TRBD1. Trimming took 11 bases from V and 2 from J; bases not matched to a gene: 11. This CDR3 spans 14 amino acids. Germline assignment: CDR1 SNHLY and CDR2 FYNNEI. This CDR3 is CAGKTGTAQETQYF. CDR3 DNA sequence: TGTGCCGGCAAGACCGGGACAGCTCAAGAGACCCAGTACTTC.

Regarding this clone: Its ends do not fully match the called genes, so a read error is possible. The V gene is TRBV7-9, the J gene TRBJ2-7, with a possible D match to TRBD2 (5 bases). CDR1 and CDR2 from the germline V gene are SEHNR and FQNEAQ (reference sequence). The CDR3 spans 12 residues. Here the CDR3 reads CSSSEEGVLVEF. DNA for the CDR3: TGTTCCAGCAGCGAAGAGGGCGTGCTCGTAGAGTTC.